The sample holds a few counts of the clone carrying this T cell receptor (beta chain). Its antigen is unidentified. This sample is drawn from a study of CD8 T cells in ankylosing spondylitis. Overall study findings and caveats: Characteristic of ankylosing spondylitis blood, it appeared, was a TCR beta motif comprising several highly homologous variants.

The germline V gene has CDR1 SNHLY and CDR2 FYNNEI. V shed 3 bases, J shed 5 bases, and the junction held 1 base outside the gene matches. This CDR3 has 13 amino acids. Quantitative 5'-RACE with molecular barcodes generated TCR beta libraries. Each CDR3 protein is one row after TCRdb ran MiXCR on the 5' RACE reads. The sample holds approximately 300,000 distinct CDR3 sequences, around 20% seen once. This TCR came from a female donor with ankylosing spondylitis or in good health (not recorded which). The gene calls are TRBV2 and TRBJ2-5, with TRBD2 matching 9 bases. Sequenced material: blood, either unsorted or a sorted T cell fraction (not recorded which). CDR3 protein: CASSDGLAETQYF. The CDR3 region has the DNA TGTGCCAGCAGTGATGGACTAGCGGAGACCCAGTACTTC.